The present T cell receptor (beta chain) was sequenced within a study of CD4 T cells in relation to SARS-CoV-2 and coronaviruses. About the research overall: PBMCs were cultured with antigen for 10 days before TCR beta sequencing.

To note about this clone: What it recognizes is unknown.

The unexposed donors gave CD4+ T cells in about 2011-2018, prior to COVID-19. The cells were cultured for under 13 days before CD4+ T cells were isolated. Germline V gene sequence: CDR1 SGHRS, CDR2 YFSETQ. Trimming stripped 5 bases from V and 2 bases from J, with 11 bases between. The CDR3 is made up of 14 amino acids. TCRdb's copy holds only in-frame clones and misses some; the assay was immunoSEQ multiplex PCR. Of about 26,000 clones in the sample, around 73% are singletons; the top ten hold about 20%. The sequence was collected from a human donor in good health. The chain links TRBV5-1 to TRBJ2-1, with TRBD2 as a possible D gene (5 bases). The material sequenced was CD4+ T cells from PBMCs, cultured in vitro. For the CDR3, the DNA is TGCGCCAGCAGTGTCGCGGAGGCCTACAATGAGCAGTTCTTC. Amino acid sequence: CASSVAEAYNEQFF.